This TCR beta chain is from a study of blood T cell repertoires in COVID-19. The V segment lost 6 bases and the J segment 7 bases; nucleotides outside the gene matches: 6. The V gene's germline CDR1 is MNHEY and CDR2 SVGAGI. This CDR3 is 14 amino acids long. Profiled with immunoSEQ multiplex PCR; TCRdb holds only in-frame clones, not every one. The sample includes around 94,000 clones, about nine tenths of them seen just once. Specimen: peripheral blood. The rearrangement joins TRBV6-5 to TRBJ2-2; the match to TRBD1 covers 9 bases. The sequence was obtained from a woman in her fifties or sixties with COVID-19, enrolled during active disease. CDR3 sequence reads: CASSGDRADGELFF. The CDR3 nucleotides read TGTGCCAGCAGCGGGGACAGGGCGGACGGGGAGCTGTTTTTT.